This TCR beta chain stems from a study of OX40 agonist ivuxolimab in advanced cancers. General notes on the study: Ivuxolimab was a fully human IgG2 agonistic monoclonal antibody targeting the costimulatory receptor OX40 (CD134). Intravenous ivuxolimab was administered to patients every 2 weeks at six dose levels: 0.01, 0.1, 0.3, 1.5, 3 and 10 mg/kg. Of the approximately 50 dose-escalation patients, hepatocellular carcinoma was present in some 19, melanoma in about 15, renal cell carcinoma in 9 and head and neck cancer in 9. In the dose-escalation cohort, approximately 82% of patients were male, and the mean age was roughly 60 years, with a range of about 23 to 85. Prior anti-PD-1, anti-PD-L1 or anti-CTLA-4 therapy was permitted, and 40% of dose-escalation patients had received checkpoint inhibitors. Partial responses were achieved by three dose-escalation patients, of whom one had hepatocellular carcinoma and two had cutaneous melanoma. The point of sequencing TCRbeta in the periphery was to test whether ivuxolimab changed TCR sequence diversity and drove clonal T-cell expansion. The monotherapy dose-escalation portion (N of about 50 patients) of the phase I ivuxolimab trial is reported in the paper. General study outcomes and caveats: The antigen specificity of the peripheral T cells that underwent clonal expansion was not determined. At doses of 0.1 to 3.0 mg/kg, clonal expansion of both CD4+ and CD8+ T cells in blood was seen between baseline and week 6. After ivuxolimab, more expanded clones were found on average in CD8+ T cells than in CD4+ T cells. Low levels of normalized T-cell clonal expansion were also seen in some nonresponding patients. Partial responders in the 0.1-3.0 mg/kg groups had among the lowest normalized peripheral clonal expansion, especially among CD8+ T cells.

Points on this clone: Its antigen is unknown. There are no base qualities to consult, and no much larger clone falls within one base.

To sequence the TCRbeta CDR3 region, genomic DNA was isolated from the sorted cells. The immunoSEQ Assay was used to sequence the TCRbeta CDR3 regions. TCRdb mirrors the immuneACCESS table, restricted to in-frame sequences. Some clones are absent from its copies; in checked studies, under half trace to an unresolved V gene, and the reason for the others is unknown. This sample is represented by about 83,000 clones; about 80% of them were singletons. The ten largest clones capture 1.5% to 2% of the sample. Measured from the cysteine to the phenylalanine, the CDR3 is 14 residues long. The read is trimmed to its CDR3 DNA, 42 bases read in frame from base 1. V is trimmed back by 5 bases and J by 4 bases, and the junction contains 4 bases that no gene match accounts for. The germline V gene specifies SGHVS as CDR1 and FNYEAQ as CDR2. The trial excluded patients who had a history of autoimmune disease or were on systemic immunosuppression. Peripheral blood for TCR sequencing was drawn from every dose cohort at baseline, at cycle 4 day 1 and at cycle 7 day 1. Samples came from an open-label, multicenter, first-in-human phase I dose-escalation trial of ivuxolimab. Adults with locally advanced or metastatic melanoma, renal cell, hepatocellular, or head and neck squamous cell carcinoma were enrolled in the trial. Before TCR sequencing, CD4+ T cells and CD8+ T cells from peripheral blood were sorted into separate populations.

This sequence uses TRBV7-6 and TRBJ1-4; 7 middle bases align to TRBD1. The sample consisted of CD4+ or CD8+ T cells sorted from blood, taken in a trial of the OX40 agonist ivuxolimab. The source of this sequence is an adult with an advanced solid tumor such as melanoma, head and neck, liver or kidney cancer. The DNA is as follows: TGTGCCAGCAGCGTGGGACAGCTTAATGAAAAACTGTTTTTT. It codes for CASSVGQLNEKLFF.